This TCR beta chain stems from a study of T cells in tuberculosis. The wider study: CD1B tetramers identified T cells specific for mycobacterial lipid GMM. Overall study results and limits: The stringent gate may have excluded weak CD1B-GMM tetramer binders.

Cells were sorted from thawed PBMC rested overnight and stained with GMM-loaded CD1B tetramer, viability dye and anti-CD3. C32 glucose monomycolate from Rhodococcus equi was loaded onto the CD1B tetramers. Only in-frame clones appear in the TCRdb table, and some are missing; sequencing was by immunoSEQ multiplex PCR. The repertoire consists of approximately 88,000 clones, with about nine tenths occurring once and the leading ten covering 1.9%. The CDR3 loop spans 14 amino acids. Germline V gene sequence: CDR1 SGHDN, CDR2 FVKESK. This sequence was found in an adult woman with latent tuberculosis. Sequenced: CD1b-GMM tetramer-negative cells sorted from PBMCs. This rearrangement joins TRBV14 to TRBJ2-5, with TRBD2 matching over 8 bases. The closer fit of TRBJ2-7 to the DNA end suggests the J call may be wrong. The CDR3 loop is CASSQAGGVYEQYF. For the CDR3, the DNA is TGTGCCAGCAGCCAAGCGGGGGGGGTCTACGAGCAGTACTTC.